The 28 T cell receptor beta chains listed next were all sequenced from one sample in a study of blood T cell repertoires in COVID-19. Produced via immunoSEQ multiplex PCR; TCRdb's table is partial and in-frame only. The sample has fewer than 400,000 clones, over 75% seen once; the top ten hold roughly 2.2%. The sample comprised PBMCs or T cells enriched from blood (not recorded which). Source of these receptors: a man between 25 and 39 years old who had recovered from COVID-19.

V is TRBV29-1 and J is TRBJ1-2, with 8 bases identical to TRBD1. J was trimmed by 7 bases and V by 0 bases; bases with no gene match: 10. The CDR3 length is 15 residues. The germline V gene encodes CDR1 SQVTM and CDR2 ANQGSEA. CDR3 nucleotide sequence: TGCAGCGTTGAAGAAATTGGGGCGACAGGGGTTGGCTACACCTTC. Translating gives CSVEEIGATGVGYTF.

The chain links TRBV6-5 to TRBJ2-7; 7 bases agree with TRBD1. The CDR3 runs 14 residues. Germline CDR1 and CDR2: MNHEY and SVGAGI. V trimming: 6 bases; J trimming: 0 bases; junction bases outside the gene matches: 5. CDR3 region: CASSRQGISYEQYF. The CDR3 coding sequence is TGTGCCAGCAGCCGACAGGGAATCTCCTACGAGCAGTACTTC.

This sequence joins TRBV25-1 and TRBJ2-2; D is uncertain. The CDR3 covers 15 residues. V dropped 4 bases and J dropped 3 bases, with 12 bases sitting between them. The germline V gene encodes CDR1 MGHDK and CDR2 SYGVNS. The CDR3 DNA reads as TGTGCCAGCAGTGCTTTCTCCCGGGACACCGGGGAGCTGTTTTTT. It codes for CASSAFSRDTGELFF.

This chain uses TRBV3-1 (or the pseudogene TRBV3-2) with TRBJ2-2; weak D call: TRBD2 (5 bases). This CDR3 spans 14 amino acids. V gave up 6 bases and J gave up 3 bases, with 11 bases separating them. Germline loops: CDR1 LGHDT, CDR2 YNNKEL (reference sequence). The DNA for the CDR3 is TGTGCCAGCAGTGAAGGGAGTTACACCGGGGAGCTGTTTTTT. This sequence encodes CASSEGSYTGELFF.

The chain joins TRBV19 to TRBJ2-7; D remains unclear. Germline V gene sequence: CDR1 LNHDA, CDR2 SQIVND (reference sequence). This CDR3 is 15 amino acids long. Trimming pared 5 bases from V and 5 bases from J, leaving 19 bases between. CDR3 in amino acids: CASSPQDRASDEQYF. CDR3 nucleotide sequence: TGTGCCAGTAGTCCCCAAGATCGTGCGTCCGACGAGCAGTACTTC.

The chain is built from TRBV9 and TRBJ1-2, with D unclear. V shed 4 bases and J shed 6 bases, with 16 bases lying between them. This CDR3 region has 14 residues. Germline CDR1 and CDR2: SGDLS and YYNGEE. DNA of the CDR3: TGTGCCAGCAGCCCCCTCCTGGCTTCAAATGGCTACACCTTC. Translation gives CASSPLLASNGYTF.

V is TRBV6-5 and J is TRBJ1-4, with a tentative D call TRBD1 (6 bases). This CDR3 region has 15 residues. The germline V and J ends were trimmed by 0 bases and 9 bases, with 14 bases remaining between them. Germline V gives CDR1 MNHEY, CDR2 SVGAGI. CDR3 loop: CASSYSGQGWKKLFF. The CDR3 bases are TGTGCCAGCAGTTACTCGGGGCAGGGGTGGAAAAAACTGTTTTTT.

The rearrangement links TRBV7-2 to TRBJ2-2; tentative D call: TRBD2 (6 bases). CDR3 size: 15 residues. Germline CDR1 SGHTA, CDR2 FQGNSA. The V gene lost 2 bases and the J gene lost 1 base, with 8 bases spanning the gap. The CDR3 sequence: CASSLNGRNTGELFF. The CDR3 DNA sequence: TGTGCCAGCAGCTTAAACGGGAGGAACACCGGGGAGCTGTTTTTT.

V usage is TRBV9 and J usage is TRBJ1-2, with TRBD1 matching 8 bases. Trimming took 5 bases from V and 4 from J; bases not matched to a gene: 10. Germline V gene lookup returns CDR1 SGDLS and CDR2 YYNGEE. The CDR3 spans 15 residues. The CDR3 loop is CASRKGTGVAYGYTF. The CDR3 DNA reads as TGTGCCAGCAGAAAAGGGACAGGAGTTGCCTATGGCTACACCTTC.

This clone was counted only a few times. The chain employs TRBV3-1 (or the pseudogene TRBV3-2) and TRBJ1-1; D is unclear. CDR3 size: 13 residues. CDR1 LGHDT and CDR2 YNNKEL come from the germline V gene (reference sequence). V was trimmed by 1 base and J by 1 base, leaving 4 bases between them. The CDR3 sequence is CASSQVGNTEAFF. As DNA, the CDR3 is TGTGCCAGCAGCCAAGTCGGGAACACTGAAGCTTTCTTT.

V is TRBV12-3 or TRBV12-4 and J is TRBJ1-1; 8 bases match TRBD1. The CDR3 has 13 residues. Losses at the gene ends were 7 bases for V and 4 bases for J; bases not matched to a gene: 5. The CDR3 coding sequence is TGTGCCAGCAACCCCCAGGGGGCCACTGAAGCTTTCTTT. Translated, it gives CASNPQGATEAFF.

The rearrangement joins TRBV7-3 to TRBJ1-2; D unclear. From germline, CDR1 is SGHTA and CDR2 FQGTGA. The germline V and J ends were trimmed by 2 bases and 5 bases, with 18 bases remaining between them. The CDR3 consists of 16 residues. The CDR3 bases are TGTGCCAGCAGCTTACCAGCGTCGAAGGTTAGATATGGCTACACCTTC. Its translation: CASSLPASKVRYGYTF.

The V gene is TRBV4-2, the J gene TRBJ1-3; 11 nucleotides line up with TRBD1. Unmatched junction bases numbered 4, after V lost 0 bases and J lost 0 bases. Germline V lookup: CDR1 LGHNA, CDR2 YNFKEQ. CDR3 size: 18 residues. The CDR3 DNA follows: TGTGCCAGCAGCCAAGATAAGGGGACAGGGGGCTCTGGAAACACCATATATTTT. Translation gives CASSQDKGTGGSGNTIYF.

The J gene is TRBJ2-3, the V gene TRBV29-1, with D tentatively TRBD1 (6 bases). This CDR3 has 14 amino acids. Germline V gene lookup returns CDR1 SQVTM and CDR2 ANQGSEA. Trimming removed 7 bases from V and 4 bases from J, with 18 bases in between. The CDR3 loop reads CSGWWDNAPDTQYF. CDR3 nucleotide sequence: TGCAGCGGGTGGTGGGACAACGCACCAGATACGCAGTATTTT.

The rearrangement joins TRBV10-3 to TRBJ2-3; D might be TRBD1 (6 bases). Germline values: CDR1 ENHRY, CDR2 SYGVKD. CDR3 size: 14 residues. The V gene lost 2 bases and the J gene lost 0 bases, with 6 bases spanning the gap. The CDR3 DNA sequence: TGTGCCATCAGTGAGACAGGGAGCACAGATACGCAGTATTTT. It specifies CAISETGSTDTQYF.

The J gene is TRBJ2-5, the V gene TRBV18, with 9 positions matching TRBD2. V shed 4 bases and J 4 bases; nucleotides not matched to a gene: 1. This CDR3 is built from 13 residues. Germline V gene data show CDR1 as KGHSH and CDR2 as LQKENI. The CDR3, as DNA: TGTGCCAGCTCACTAGCGGGGGTAGAGACCCAGTACTTC. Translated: CASSLAGVETQYF.

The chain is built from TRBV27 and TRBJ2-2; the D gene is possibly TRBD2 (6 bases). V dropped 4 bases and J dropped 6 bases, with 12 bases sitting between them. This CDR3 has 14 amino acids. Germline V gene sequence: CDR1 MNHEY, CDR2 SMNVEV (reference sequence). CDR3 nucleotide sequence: TGTGCCAGCAGTTCCTCCTGGGGGGCCGGGGAGCTGTTTTTT. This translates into CASSSSWGAGELFF.

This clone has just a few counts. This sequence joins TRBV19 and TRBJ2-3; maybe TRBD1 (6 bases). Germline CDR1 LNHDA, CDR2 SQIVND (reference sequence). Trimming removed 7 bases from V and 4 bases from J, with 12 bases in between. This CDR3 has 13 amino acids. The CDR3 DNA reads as TGTGCCAGTACCCCCAGGGGCCCAGATACGCAGTATTTT. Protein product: CASTPRGPDTQYF.

The CDR3 spells CASSDGSGANTGELFF. The DNA for the CDR3 is TGTGCCAGCAGTGATGGTAGCGGTGCGAACACCGGGGAGCTGTTTTTT. The rearrangement uses TRBV6-4 and TRBJ2-2, with a tentative D call TRBD2 (6 bases). Germline-derived CDR1 and CDR2 are MRHNA and SNTAGT. Trimming stripped 3 bases from V and 0 bases from J, with 11 bases between. The CDR3 sequence is 16 residues long.

CDR3 coding DNA: TGTGCCAGCAGCGTCGATAGCGGAACATACAATGAGCAGTTCTTC. It yields the protein CASSVDSGTYNEQFF. The chain joins TRBV9 to TRBJ2-1; possibly TRBD2 for D (6 bases). V gave up 2 bases and J gave up 4 bases, with 13 bases separating them. Germline CDR1 reads SGDLS; CDR2 reads YYNGEE. CDR3 length: 15 residues.

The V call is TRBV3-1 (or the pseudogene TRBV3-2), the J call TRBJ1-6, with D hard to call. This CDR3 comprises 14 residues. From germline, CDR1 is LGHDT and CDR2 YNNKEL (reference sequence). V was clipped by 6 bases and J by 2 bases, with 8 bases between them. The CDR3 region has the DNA TGTGCCAGCAGATCACAGACCTATAATTCACCCCTCCACTTT. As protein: CASRSQTYNSPLHF.

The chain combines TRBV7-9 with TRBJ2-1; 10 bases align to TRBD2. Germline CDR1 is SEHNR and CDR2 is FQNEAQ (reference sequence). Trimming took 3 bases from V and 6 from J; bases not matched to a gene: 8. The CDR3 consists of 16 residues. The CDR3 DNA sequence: TGTGCCAGCAGCTTCAAGCGGGGGGGCCAGCTCAATGAGCAGTTCTTC. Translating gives CASSFKRGGQLNEQFF.

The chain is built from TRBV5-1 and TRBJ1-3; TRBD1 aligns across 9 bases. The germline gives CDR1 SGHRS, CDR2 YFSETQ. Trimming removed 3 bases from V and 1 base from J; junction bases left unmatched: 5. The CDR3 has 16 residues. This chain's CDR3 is CASSWGQGGSGNTIYF. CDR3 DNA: TGCGCCAGCAGCTGGGGACAGGGAGGTTCTGGAAACACCATATATTTT. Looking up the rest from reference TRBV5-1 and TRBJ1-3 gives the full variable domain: KAGVTQTPRYLIKTRGQQVTLSCSPISGHRSVSWYQQTPGQGLQFLFEYFSETQRNKGNFPGRFSGRQFSNSRSEMNVSTLELGDSALYLCASSWGQGGSGNTIYFGEGSWLTVV.

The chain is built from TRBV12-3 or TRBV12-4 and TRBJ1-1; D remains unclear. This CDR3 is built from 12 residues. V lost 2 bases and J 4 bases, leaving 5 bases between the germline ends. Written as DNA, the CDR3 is TGTGCCAGCAGTTTACGGAGCACTGAAGCTTTCTTT. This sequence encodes CASSLRSTEAFF.

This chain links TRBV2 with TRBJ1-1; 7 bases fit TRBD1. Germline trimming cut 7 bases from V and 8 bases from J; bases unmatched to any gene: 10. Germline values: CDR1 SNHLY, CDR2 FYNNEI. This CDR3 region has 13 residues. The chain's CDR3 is CASTWTGIREAFF. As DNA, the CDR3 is TGTGCCAGCACCTGGACAGGAATAAGAGAAGCTTTCTTT.

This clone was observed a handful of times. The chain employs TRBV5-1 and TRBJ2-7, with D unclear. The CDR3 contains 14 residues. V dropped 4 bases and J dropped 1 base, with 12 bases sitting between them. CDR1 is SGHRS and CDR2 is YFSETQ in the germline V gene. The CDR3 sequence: CASSRMLESYEQYF. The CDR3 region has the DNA TGCGCCAGCAGCCGGATGCTAGAATCCTACGAGCAGTACTTC.

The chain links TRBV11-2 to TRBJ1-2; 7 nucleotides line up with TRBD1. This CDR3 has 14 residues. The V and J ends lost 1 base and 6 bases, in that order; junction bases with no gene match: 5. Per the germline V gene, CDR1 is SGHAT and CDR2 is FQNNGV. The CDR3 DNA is TGTGCCAGCAGCTTAGTCCAGGGGGTTGATGGCTACACCTTC. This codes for CASSLVQGVDGYTF.

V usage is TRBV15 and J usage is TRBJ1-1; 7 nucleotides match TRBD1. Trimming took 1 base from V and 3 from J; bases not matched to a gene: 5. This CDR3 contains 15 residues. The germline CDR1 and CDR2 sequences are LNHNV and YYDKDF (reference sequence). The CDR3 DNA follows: TGTGCCACCAGCAGAGGACAGGGTAGGCACACTGAAGCTTTCTTT. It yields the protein CATSRGQGRHTEAFF.